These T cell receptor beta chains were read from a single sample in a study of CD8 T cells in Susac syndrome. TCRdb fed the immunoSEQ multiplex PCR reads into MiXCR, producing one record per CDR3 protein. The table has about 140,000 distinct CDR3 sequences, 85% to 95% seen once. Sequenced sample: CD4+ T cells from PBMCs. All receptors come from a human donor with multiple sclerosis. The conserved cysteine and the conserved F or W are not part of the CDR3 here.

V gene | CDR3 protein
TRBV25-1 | ASRGGTNEQF
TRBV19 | ASSKSRERSSYGYT
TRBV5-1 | ASGEGQNSGNTIY
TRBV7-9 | ASSLPEGRAHEQY
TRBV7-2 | ASSLDAGNYEQY
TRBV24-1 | ATSDDVTDTQY
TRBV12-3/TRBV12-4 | ASSSSGMSTEAF
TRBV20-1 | SARERADSYEQY
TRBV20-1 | SARVQGRGYT
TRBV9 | ASSPATGGTGEQF
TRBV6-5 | ASSYSSGQRETQY
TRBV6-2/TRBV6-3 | ASSYSDRGSGGYT
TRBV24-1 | ATSDPGRASGANVLT
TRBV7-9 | ASQETRVDEQF
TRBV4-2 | ASSPRDKRGRADTQY
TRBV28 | ATWTGNQPQH
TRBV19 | ASRPTGASEAF
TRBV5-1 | ASSTTTTGDTDTQY
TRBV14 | ASSQDLIADTQY
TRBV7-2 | ASSSPRTSGGRDTQY
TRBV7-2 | ASSSRAYYGYT
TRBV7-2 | ASSRDRRGGGEQY
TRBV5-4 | ASSLGGGRTEAF
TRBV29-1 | SIPGGAETQY
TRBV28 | ASSSRRWGEQY
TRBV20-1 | SAKLRYGGRIYNQPQH